The 24 T cell receptor beta chains in this list originate from one sample, sequenced in a study of beta chain features in type 1 diabetes. The study reverse transcribed the entire isolated RNA, so it sequenced expressed TCRB transcripts. Using immunoSEQ multiplex PCR, the repertoire was profiled, and TCRdb retains in-frame clones only, with some absent. The sample consists of some 270,000 clones, roughly 14% of them appearing once. The material sequenced was naive CD4+ T cells from blood. These receptors originate from a middle-aged woman in good health.

This chain links TRBV6-1 with TRBJ2-7; TRBD1 matches 9 bases. V shed 4 bases and J 2 bases; nucleotides not matched to a gene: 3. Per germline, CDR1 MNHNS and CDR2 SASEGT. The length of the CDR3 is 14 residues. This chain's CDR3 is CASSVRDRAYEQYF. The CDR3 bases are TGTGCCAGCAGTGTCCGGGACAGGGCCTACGAGCAGTACTTC.

The V gene is TRBV7-2, the J gene TRBJ2-1, with 7 nucleotides matching TRBD2. J lost 7 bases, V lost 5 bases, and 11 bases had no gene match. CDR3 size: 15 residues. Germline V gene data show CDR1 as SGHTA and CDR2 as FQGNSA. CDR3 residues: CASSQASGLRNEQFF. CDR3 nucleotide sequence: TGTGCCAGCAGCCAAGCTAGCGGCCTGAGGAATGAGCAGTTCTTC. Drawing the rest from reference TRBV7-2 and TRBJ2-1, the complete variable domain is GAGVSQSPSNKVTEKGKDVELRCDPISGHTALYWYRQSLGQGLEFLIYFQGNSAPDKSGLPSDRFSAERTGGSVSTLTIQRTQQEDSAVYLCASSQASGLRNEQFFGPGTRLTVL.

This clone was detected once. V gene TRBV9 combines with J gene TRBJ2-3, with D unclear. Trimming removed 0 bases at V and 1 base at J, with 9 bases between. CDR1 SGDLS and CDR2 YYNGEE come from the germline V gene. This CDR3 region has 15 residues. In nucleotides, the CDR3 is TGTGCCAGCAGCGTAGGTGGGCAGCGCACAGATACGCAGTATTTT. Translation: CASSVGGQRTDTQYF.

The V call is TRBV6-5, the J call TRBJ2-7; TRBD2 aligns across 7 bases. Germline lookup yields CDR1 MNHEY and CDR2 SVGAGI. CDR3 length: 16 amino acids. V lost 0 bases, J lost 0 bases, and 5 bases stayed unmatched. The CDR3 is CASSYSAGGSSYEQYF. The DNA of the CDR3 is TGTGCCAGCAGTTACTCGGCGGGCGGGAGCTCCTACGAGCAGTACTTC.

The rearrangement links TRBV18 to TRBJ2-7, with 10 bases that match TRBD1. J was trimmed by 2 bases and V by 3 bases; bases with no gene match: 4. The CDR3 spans 15 residues. Germline V CDR1 and CDR2: KGHSH, LQKENI. The CDR3 nucleotides are TGTGCCAGCTCACCGGGAGGACAGGGGGCCTACGAGCAGTACTTC. This translates into CASSPGGQGAYEQYF.

The chain joins TRBV5-4 to TRBJ1-1; 7 bases fit TRBD1. Looked up from germline, CDR1 is SGHNT and CDR2 is YYREEE (reference sequence). This CDR3 has 15 amino acids. Unmatched junction bases numbered 6, after V lost 4 bases and J lost 0 bases. The CDR3 DNA is TGTGCCAGCAGCGCCTATACAGGGGTGAACACTGAAGCTTTCTTT. The encoded protein is CASSAYTGVNTEAFF. Full variable domain (outside the CDR3, taken from reference TRBV5-4 and TRBJ1-1): ETGVTQSPTHLIKTRGQQVTLRCSSQSGHNTVSWYQQALGQGPQFIFQYYREEENGRGNFPPRFSGLQFPNYSSELNVNALELDDSALYLCASSAYTGVNTEAFFGQGTRLTVV.

The chain couples TRBV6-5 to TRBJ1-6; maybe TRBD1 (6 bases). The CDR3 is 16 residues long. V was clipped by 4 bases and J by 5 bases, with 15 bases between them. Germline CDR1 MNHEY, CDR2 SVGAGI. The chain's CDR3 is CASSSGGGGHNSPLHF. The CDR3, as DNA: TGTGCCAGCAGTTCCGGCGGCGGGGGCCATAATTCACCCCTCCACTTT.

The chain joins TRBV2 to TRBJ2-2, with D possibly being TRBD1 (5 bases). The CDR3 contains 16 residues. From germline, CDR1 is SNHLY and CDR2 FYNNEI. Trimming took 2 bases from V and 2 from J, leaving 12 bases between them. The CDR3 coding sequence is TGTGCCAGCAGTGAACAGGGCCCGCAAAACACCGGGGAGCTGTTTTTT. Translating it yields CASSEQGPQNTGELFF.

This clone was observed a few times. The chain recombines TRBV19 with TRBJ2-3; 8 nucleotides agree with TRBD1. After removal of 7 bases from V and 1 base from J, the junction contained 10 bases not matched to a gene. The CDR3 runs to 16 residues. The germline V gene has CDR1 LNHDA and CDR2 SQIVND (reference sequence). The chain's CDR3 is CASTRRGQGRTDTQYF. The DNA for the CDR3 is TGTGCCAGTACTCGTCGCGGACAGGGCCGCACAGATACGCAGTATTTT.

This clone was found a few times. The V and J genes are TRBV14 and TRBJ1-4; TRBD1 might be the D (5 bases). The CDR3 extends over 16 amino acids. The V and J ends lost 1 base and 8 bases respectively, with 17 bases between them. CDR1 is SGHDN and CDR2 is FVKESK in the germline V gene. The DNA for the CDR3 is TGTGCCAGCAGCCAAGTCCGGCAGGGTTTAAGGGAAAAACTGTTTTTT. This sequence encodes CASSQVRQGLREKLFF. The variable domain in full, with the rest retrieved from reference TRBV14 and TRBJ1-4, is EAGVTQFPSHSVIEKGQTVTLRCDPISGHDNLYWYRRVMGKEIKFLLHFVKESKQDESGMPNNRFLAERTGGTYSTLKVQPAELEDSGVYFCASSQVRQGLREKLFFGSGTQLSVL.

The chain employs TRBV2 and TRBJ1-1; possible D gene TRBD1, 5 bases. This CDR3 region has 14 residues. V shed 6 bases and J shed 5 bases, with 16 bases lying between them. Germline V lookup: CDR1 SNHLY, CDR2 FYNNEI. CDR3 bases: TGTGCCAGCAGCGTCGACGGGGGGGGGACTGAAGCTTTCTTT. It encodes CASSVDGGGTEAFF.

The CDR3 here is CASSLGQGTANSPLHF. CDR3 nucleotide sequence: TGTGCCAGCAGCCTGGGACAGGGGACTGCCAATTCACCCCTCCACTTT. This chain links TRBV13 with TRBJ1-6; 10 nucleotides line up with TRBD1. Per the germline V gene, CDR1 is PRHDT and CDR2 is FYEKMQ (reference sequence). The CDR3 has 16 amino acids. Trimming removed 5 bases from V and 7 bases from J; junction bases left unmatched: 8.

This clone was recorded a few times. At the DNA level, this CDR3 is encoded by other sequences in the same sample as well. V gene TRBV25-1 combines with J gene TRBJ1-1; 9 bases agree with TRBD1. The CDR3 extends over 15 amino acids. The V and J ends lost 2 bases and 2 bases, in that order; junction bases with no gene match: 3. CDR1 and CDR2 (germline): MGHDK, SYGVNS. As DNA, the CDR3 is TGTGCCAGCAGTGAACCGGGACAGGGTAACACTGAAGCTTTCTTT. This sequence encodes CASSEPGQGNTEAFF.

This chain links TRBV19 with TRBJ1-6, with 7 bases lining up with TRBD1. Looked up from germline, CDR1 is LNHDA and CDR2 is SQIVND (reference sequence). The CDR3 is 15 residues long. V shed 9 bases and J 3 bases; nucleotides not matched to a gene: 8. The CDR3 DNA follows: TGTGCCAGACGAGGACAGGAAAACTATAATTCACCCCTCCACTTT. It is translated as CARRGQENYNSPLHF.

This clone has more than one count but fewer than ten. The chain carries TRBV12-2 and TRBJ2-1; TRBD2 was called by the table and not checked on the DNA. TRBV12-2 is termed a pseudogene. The CDR3 is 16 residues long. CDR3 DNA: TGTGCAAGTCGCTTAGAATCGCTAGCGGGGGACAATGAGCAGTTCTTC. Protein product: CASRLESLAGDNEQFF.

This clone was counted ten times or more. The rearrangement uses TRBV15 and TRBJ1-5, with TRBD1 matching 8 bases. Trimming took 5 bases from V and 5 from J; bases not matched to a gene: 2. The germline V gene has CDR1 LNHNV and CDR2 YYDKDF (reference sequence). This CDR3 is built from 13 residues. CDR3 in amino acids: CATSVQGDQPQHF. The DNA of the CDR3 is TGTGCCACCAGCGTACAGGGGGATCAGCCCCAGCATTTT.

This rearrangement joins TRBV6-5 to TRBJ1-2; 7 bases match TRBD1. CDR1 and CDR2 (germline): MNHEY, SVGAGI. After removal of 6 bases from V and 4 bases from J, the junction contained 11 bases not matched to a gene. The CDR3 is 15 amino acids. CDR3 nucleotide sequence: TGTGCCAGCAGCGCCGCACAGGGGAGATTCTATGGCTACACCTTC. Translating gives CASSAAQGRFYGYTF.

The gene calls are TRBV25-1 and TRBJ2-7; TRBD1 aligns across 8 bases. The CDR3 loop spans 17 amino acids. V lost 10 bases to trimming and J lost 2 bases; unmatched junction nucleotides: 19. In germline, CDR1 is MGHDK, CDR2 SYGVNS. Here the CDR3 reads CAIQQHPDRANAYEQYF. Here the CDR3 DNA reads TGTGCCATCCAACAGCACCCGGACAGGGCGAATGCCTACGAGCAGTACTTC.

The rearrangement links TRBV19 to TRBJ2-1; 8 nucleotides line up with TRBD2. CDR3 length: 15 residues. The V and J ends lost 4 bases and 4 bases, in that order; junction bases with no gene match: 6. Germline CDR1 reads LNHDA; CDR2 reads SQIVND (reference sequence). The DNA for the CDR3 is TGTGCCAGTAGTACGCTAGCGGGCCCATACAATGAGCAGTTCTTC. Translated: CASSTLAGPYNEQFF.

The chain uses TRBV7-2 and TRBJ2-1; 8 nucleotides agree with TRBD2. Trimming cost V 5 bases and J 4 bases; bases outside gene matches: 10. Germline V gene lookup returns CDR1 SGHTA and CDR2 FQGNSA. This CDR3 contains 16 residues. Here the CDR3 reads CASSPGGRGLYNEQFF. CDR3 sequence (DNA): TGTGCCAGCAGCCCGGGGGGGCGGGGTCTTTACAATGAGCAGTTCTTC.

This chain connects TRBV7-2 to TRBJ2-3, with TRBD2 as a possible D gene (6 bases). This CDR3 is 14 amino acids long. The germline V gene has CDR1 SGHTA and CDR2 FQGNSA. Trimming took 1 base from V and 6 from J, leaving 11 bases between them. The CDR3 DNA is TGTGCCAGCAGCTTAGTTAGCCGGGAGGATACGCAGTATTTT. This encodes CASSLVSREDTQYF.

This clone was counted between two and nine times. J is TRBJ2-3 and V is TRBV5-1, with D unresolved. This CDR3 spans 14 amino acids. Trimming left V 0 bases short and J 2 bases short, with 7 bases between. Germline V gene sequence: CDR1 SGHRS, CDR2 YFSETQ. As DNA, the CDR3 is TGCGCCAGCAGCTTGGGTACTCCCACAGATACGCAGTATTTT. Protein sequence: CASSLGTPTDTQYF.

A remark on this clone: Additional DNA sequences in this sample encode the identical CDR3. The V call is TRBV5-1, the J call TRBJ1-1; D remains ambiguous. This CDR3 is built from 14 residues. The V end lost 0 bases, the J end lost 2 bases, and 8 bases lay between the germline ends. Germline V gene sequence: CDR1 SGHRS, CDR2 YFSETQ. The CDR3 bases are TGCGCCAGCAGCTTGGGTGGGCCAAACACTGAAGCTTTCTTT. It yields the protein CASSLGGPNTEAFF.

Turning to this clone: One end of the junction fails to match germline, which may point to a read error. The V call is TRBV25-1, the J call TRBJ1-1; 12 nucleotides align to TRBD1. From germline, CDR1 is MGHDK and CDR2 SYGVNS. The CDR3 runs 14 residues. The CDR3 here is CASSAPGQGARLLF. The CDR3 DNA follows: TGTGCCAGCAGTGCTCCGGGACAGGGGGCGCGGCTGCTCTTT.